This T cell receptor beta chain derives from a study of immune characterization of retroperitoneal liposarcoma. TCRdb used MiXCR to reprocess the PCR reads, holding one entry per CDR3 protein. The table shows fewer than 20,000 distinct CDR3 sequences, with under 45% occurring only once. The sample was blood. This clonotype originated in a male donor with retroperitoneal liposarcoma.

The DNA for the CDR3 is TGTGCCAGCAGTCCGGGACTGGCGAACAATGAGCAGTTCTTC. It codes for CASSPGLANNEQFF. The chain has TRBV12-3 or TRBV12-4 and TRBJ2-5, with TRBD2 as a possible D gene (6 bases). The DNA end is more similar to TRBJ2-1, so the J call may be wrong. This CDR3 has 14 residues.